The clone carrying this TCR beta chain was seen once. Profiling relied on immunoSEQ multiplex PCR, and the TCRdb table lists in-frame clones only, not all of them. Among about 240,000 clones listed, roughly 80% were seen once. This sample is drawn from a study of blood T cell repertoires in COVID-19. The CDR3 covers 16 residues. Germline V lookup: CDR1 SGDLS, CDR2 YYNGEE. Trimming removed 0 bases at V and 2 bases at J, with 14 bases between. Sequencing input: peripheral blood. The sequence was collected from a woman aged 18-35 years with acute or convalescent COVID-19. V usage is TRBV9 and J usage is TRBJ1-1; D is undetermined. The CDR3 spells CASSVDPLTGNTEAFF. The CDR3 DNA follows: TGTGCCAGCAGCGTAGACCCTCTGACGGGAAACACTGAAGCTTTCTTT.